These T cell receptor beta chains were read from a single sample in a study of blood T cell repertoires in COVID-19. Profiling relied on immunoSEQ multiplex PCR, and the TCRdb table lists in-frame clones only, not all of them. The table includes about 35,000 clones, 70% to 90% detected once. The material sequenced was peripheral blood. These receptors all stem from a human donor in a cohort sampled during active COVID-19. Both conserved end residues are part of each CDR3. A D gene is named only where the DNA matches it firmly. Some rows have no size entry. The others give once, few or many, or a class for an expanded clone.

.,TRBJ1-5,.,TRBV7-2,CASSFRGSNQPQHF,TGTGCCAGCAGCTTCCGGGGGAGCAATCAGCCCCAGCATTTT
.,TRBJ1-1,TRBD1,TRBV6-1,CASSEPGQGNTEAFF,TGTGCCAGCAGTGAACCTGGACAGGGAAATACTGAAGCTTTCTTT
.,TRBJ1-4,.,TRBV6-2/TRBV6-3,CASSQPSISLFF,TGTGCCAGCAGCCAGCCTTCGATTAGTCTGTTTTTT
.,TRBJ1-3,.,TRBV4-1,CASSQVLQGRHTIYF,TGCGCCAGCAGCCAAGTCTTGCAGGGGAGACACACCATATATTTT
.,TRBJ1-1,.,TRBV16,CASSQQRGSEAFF,TGTGCCAGCAGCCAACAGCGAGGGTCTGAAGCTTTCTTT
.,TRBJ1-2,TRBD1,TRBV14,CASSPYQGGGYTF,TGTGCCAGCAGCCCGTATCAGGGGGGCGGCTACACCTTC
.,TRBJ1-6,.,TRBV6-5,CASSYTARLPNSPLHF,TGTGCCAGCAGTTACACTGCCAGGTTGCCTAATTCACCCCTCCACTTT
.,TRBJ1-3,.,TRBV28,CASSFGQSPAIYF,TGTGCCAGCAGTTTCGGACAGTCCCCAGCCATATATTTT
once,TRBJ1-1,TRBD1,TRBV7-8,CASSLISGGSSTEAFF,TGTGCCAGCAGCTTAATCTCAGGGGGTTCGAGCACTGAAGCTTTCTTT
once,TRBJ1-6,.,TRBV4-1,CASSLSQSWNSPLHF,TGCGCCAGCAGCCTCTCACAGAGTTGGAATTCACCCCTCCACTTT
.,TRBJ2-1,TRBD2,TRBV24-1,CATSDGIAGVNNEQFF,TGTGCCACCAGTGATGGGATAGCGGGGGTTAACAATGAGCAGTTCTTC
.,TRBJ2-7,.,TRBV7-3,CASSPQGNSYEQYF,TGTGCCAGCAGCCCGCAGGGAAACTCCTACGAGCAGTACTTC
.,TRBJ2-4,TRBD1,TRBV12-3/TRBV12-4,CASSSLGQQYF,TGTGCCAGCAGTTCCTTGGGACAGCAGTACTTC
.,TRBJ1-6,TRBD1,TRBV19,CATQGQGGNSPLHF,TGTGCCACACAGGGACAGGGGGGTAATTCACCCCTCCACTTT
.,TRBJ2-2,.,TRBV19,CASSVGSSRSGELFF,TGTGCCAGTAGTGTTGGTAGTAGTCGGTCCGGGGAGCTGTTTTTT
.,TRBJ1-1,.,TRBV28,CASRHFSLNTEAFF,TGTGCCAGCAGACATTTTTCTCTGAACACTGAAGCTTTCTTT
once,TRBJ1-2,.,TRBV7-9,CASSPQGFDGYTF,TGTGCCAGCAGCCCTCAGGGCTTCGATGGCTACACCTTC
.,TRBJ1-1,.,TRBV18,CASSRTAGGLDTEAFF,TGTGCCAGCTCACGAACCGCGGGGGGGCTCGACACTGAAGCTTTCTTT
.,TRBJ1-2,TRBD1,TRBV28,CASGTGPANYGYTF,TGTGCCAGCGGGACAGGGCCAGCTAACTATGGCTACACCTTC
.,TRBJ2-7,.,TRBV21-1,CASSARDFRGTSYEQYF,TGTGCCAGCAGCGCCCGGGACTTCCGGGGGACTTCCTACGAGCAGTACTTC
.,TRBJ2-6,.,TRBV28,CASSSPSPWSSGSGANVLTF,TGTGCCAGCAGTTCCCCCTCTCCCTGGTCCTCAGGATCTGGGGCCAACGTCCTGACTTTC
.,TRBJ2-5,TRBD1,TRBV7-9,CASSLWDRKETQYF,TGTGCCAGCAGCTTATGGGACAGAAAAGAGACCCAGTACTTC
.,TRBJ2-1,.,TRBV24-1,CATSDRRVGEQFF,TGTGCCACCAGTGATAGGCGGGTCGGTGAGCAGTTCTTC
.,TRBJ2-1,TRBD2,TRBV5-1,CASSLPSGGAFEQFF,TGCGCCAGCAGCTTACCTAGCGGGGGGGCTTTTGAGCAGTTCTTC
.,TRBJ2-1,.,TRBV20-1,CSARGGGEQFF,TGCAGTGCCAGAGGAGGGGGTGAGCAGTTCTTC
once,TRBJ2-7,TRBD1,TRBV6-2/TRBV6-3,CASSYWGQGSYEQYF,TGTGCCAGCAGTTACTGGGGACAGGGTTCCTACGAGCAGTACTTC
.,TRBJ1-3,.,TRBV5-1,CASSLLERTASGNTIYF,TGCGCCAGCAGCCTCCTGGAACGGACAGCCTCTGGAAACACCATATATTTT
.,TRBJ1-4,TRBD1,TRBV7-6,CASSPKTGTFATNEKLFF,TGTGCCAGCAGCCCTAAGACAGGGACCTTTGCAACTAATGAAAAACTGTTTTTT
.,TRBJ2-6,.,TRBV4-1,CASSSHRGRQGSGANVLTF,TGCGCCAGCAGCTCCCATAGGGGCAGGCAAGGCTCTGGGGCCAACGTCCTGACTTTC
.,TRBJ1-1,TRBD1,TRBV7-9,CASSPRTGNTEAFF,TGTGCCAGCAGCCCTCGGACAGGGAACACTGAAGCTTTCTTT
.,TRBJ1-5,.,TRBV5-5,CASSFLGQPQHF,TGTGCCAGCAGCTTTCTAGGTCAGCCCCAGCATTTT
once,TRBJ1-1,.,TRBV7-2,CASSERTEAFF,TGTGCCAGCAGCGAACGGACTGAAGCTTTCTTT
.,TRBJ1-2,TRBD1,TRBV6-6,CASSSTGVYGYTF,TGTGCCAGCAGTTCGACAGGGGTCTATGGCTACACCTTC
.,TRBJ2-1,.,TRBV2,CASREEGDAYNEQFF,TGTGCCAGCAGGGAAGAGGGGGACGCCTACAATGAGCAGTTCTTC
.,TRBJ1-4,.,TRBV7-9,CASSSSDEKLFF,TGTGCCAGCAGCTCGTCCGATGAAAAACTGTTTTTT
.,TRBJ2-3,TRBD2,TRBV4-1,CASSHTKLAGRAADTQYF,TGCGCCAGCAGCCACACAAAACTAGCGGGGAGGGCAGCTGATACGCAGTATTTT
.,TRBJ2-2,TRBD2,TRBV27,CASSLGGMNTGELFF,TGTGCCAGCAGTTTGGGAGGGATGAACACCGGGGAGTTGTTTTTT
.,TRBJ1-1,.,TRBV6-5,CASYKQGVAEAFF,TGTGCCAGCTATAAACAGGGAGTAGCTGAAGCTTTCTTT
.,TRBJ2-7,TRBD2,TRBV7-3,CASSLGTSGTYEQYF,TGTGCCAGCAGCTTAGGAACTAGCGGGACCTACGAGCAGTACTTC
.,TRBJ2-5,.,TRBV12-5,CASGNGGRETQYF,TGTGCTAGTGGCAACGGGGGGCGAGAGACCCAGTACTTC
.,TRBJ1-6,TRBD1,TRBV7-9,CASSQPGTGAYNSPLHF,TGTGCCAGCAGCCAACCCGGGACAGGCGCTTATAATTCACCCCTCCACTTT
.,TRBJ2-3,.,TRBV11-2,CASSATQQGTDTQYF,TGTGCCAGCAGCGCCACCCAACAGGGCACAGATACGCAGTATTTT
.,TRBJ2-3,.,TRBV6-2/TRBV6-3,CASSVSRASGTDTQYF,TGTGCCAGCAGTGTCTCGAGGGCCTCCGGGACAGATACGCAGTATTTT
.,TRBJ2-7,.,TRBV6-2/TRBV6-3,CASSYLLPARGRWQYF,TGTGCCAGCAGTTACCTGCTACCTGCCAGGGGACGCTGGCAGTACTTC